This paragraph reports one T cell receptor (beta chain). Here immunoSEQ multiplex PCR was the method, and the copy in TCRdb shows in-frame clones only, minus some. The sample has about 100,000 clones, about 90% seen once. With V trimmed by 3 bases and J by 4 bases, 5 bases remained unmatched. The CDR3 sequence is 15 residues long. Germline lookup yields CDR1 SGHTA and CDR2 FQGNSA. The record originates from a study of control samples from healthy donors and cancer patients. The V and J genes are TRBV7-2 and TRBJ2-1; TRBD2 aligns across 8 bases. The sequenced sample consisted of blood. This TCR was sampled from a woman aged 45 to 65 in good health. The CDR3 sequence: CASSFSGAGYNEQFF. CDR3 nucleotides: TGTGCCAGCAGCTTTAGCGGGGCCGGATACAATGAGCAGTTCTTC.